This T cell receptor (beta chain) was obtained from a study of blood T cell repertoires in COVID-19. Assay used: immunoSEQ multiplex PCR; TCRdb lists only in-frame clones, some missing. Among over 120,000 clones listed, approximately 80% were seen once. Sequencing used peripheral blood. The TCR originated in a human donor in a cohort sampled during active COVID-19.

The CDR3 DNA is TGTGCCAGCAGCTTACCTGGAGGAGCGGGTCTCGATGAGCAGTTCTTC. This sequence encodes CASSLPGGAGLDEQFF. V gene TRBV7-3 combines with J gene TRBJ2-1; TRBD2 might be the D (6 bases). CDR1 is SGHTA, CDR2 FQGTGA, per germline. The CDR3 runs 16 residues. Trimming took off 2 bases at V and 8 bases at J, with 19 bases between the two ends.